These 21 T cell receptor beta chains originate from one sample sequenced in a study of blood T cell repertoires in COVID-19. The repertoire was sequenced with immunoSEQ multiplex PCR; TCRdb's copy has only in-frame clones and lacks some. The repertoire consists of approximately 310,000 clones, with about 85% occurring once and the leading ten covering under 2%. The sequenced sample consisted of PBMCs or T cells enriched from blood (not recorded which). Source of these receptors: a young woman who had been exposed to COVID-19.

Comment on this clone: The junction differs from germline at one of its ends, possibly a read error. In nucleotides, the CDR3 is TGTGCTAGCAGCCGCGTTACCGGGACTAGCGGGGGGAGGGCGGAGACCCAGTACTTC. Its translation: CASSRVTGTSGGRAETQYF. V gene TRBV7-7 combines with J gene TRBJ2-5, with 15 bases lining up with TRBD2. The CDR3 consists of 19 residues. Germline CDR1 is SSHAT and CDR2 is FNYEAQ (reference sequence).

This clone was picked up one time. The rearrangement links TRBV5-1 to TRBJ2-5; the match to TRBD1 covers 7 bases. The junction had 3 bases not matched to a gene; V was cut back by 4 bases and J by 3 bases. In germline, CDR1 is SGHRS, CDR2 YFSETQ. The CDR3 has 13 residues. CDR3 sequence reads: CASSPDREETQYF. The CDR3, as DNA: TGCGCCAGCAGCCCCGACAGGGAAGAGACCCAGTACTTC.

V usage is TRBV6-5 and J usage is TRBJ2-2, with D perhaps TRBD2 (6 bases). The germline CDR1 and CDR2 sequences are MNHEY and SVGAGI. Trimming removed 4 bases at V and 7 bases at J, with 10 bases between. This CDR3 region has 13 residues. CDR3 protein: CASSSGRNGELFF. In nucleotides, the CDR3 is TGTGCCAGCAGTTCCGGGAGAAACGGGGAGCTGTTTTTT.

The chain combines TRBV7-9 with TRBJ2-2; weak D call: TRBD2 (6 bases). The ends were cut back, 4 bases at V and 4 bases at J, with 13 bases in the middle. The CDR3 consists of 15 residues. In germline, CDR1 is SEHNR, CDR2 FQNEAQ (reference sequence). The CDR3 nucleotides read TGTGCCAGCAGCTCGCGACTAGTTGGCACCGGGGAGCTGTTTTTT. Residues: CASSSRLVGTGELFF. Together with reference TRBV7-9 and TRBJ2-2, the CDR3 gives the full variable domain: DTGVSQNPRHKITKRGQNVTFRCDPISEHNRLYWYRQTLGQGPEFLTYFQNEAQLEKSRLLSDRFSAERPKGSFSTLEIQRTEQGDSAMYLCASSSRLVGTGELFFGEGSRLTVL.

The V call is TRBV2, the J call TRBJ2-1; TRBD2 is a possible D gene (5 bases). Deletions cut 3 bases from V and 10 bases from J, with 10 bases between. CDR1 is SNHLY, CDR2 FYNNEI, per germline. The CDR3 spans 12 residues. This CDR3 reads CASSDMWEEQFF. In nucleotides, the CDR3 is TGTGCCAGCAGTGACATGTGGGAGGAGCAGTTCTTC. Drawing the rest from reference TRBV2 and TRBJ2-1, the complete variable domain is EPEVTQTPSHQVTQMGQEVILRCVPISNHLYFYWYRQILGQKVEFLVSFYNNEISEKSEIFDDQFSVERPDGSNFTLKIRSTKLEDSAMYFCASSDMWEEQFFGPGTRLTVL.

V usage is TRBV23-1 and J usage is TRBJ2-7, with D maybe TRBD1 (6 bases). TRBV23-1 falls under the ORF class, with uncertain function. The CDR3 is 14 amino acids. V was shortened by 7 bases and J by 0 bases, with 13 bases between the two germline ends. CDR3 amino acids: CASTSGTNSYEQYF. CDR3 coding DNA: TGCGCCAGCACCTCGGGGACAAACTCCTACGAGCAGTACTTC.

The genes are TRBV27 and TRBJ1-2; 7 bases line up with TRBD1. The CDR3 extends over 13 amino acids. Per germline, CDR1 MNHEY and CDR2 SMNVEV (reference sequence). Losses at the gene ends were 3 bases for V and 7 bases for J; bases not matched to a gene: 5. CDR3 DNA: TGTGCCAGCAGTTTGACAGGGATGTCTGGCTACACCTTC. Protein sequence: CASSLTGMSGYTF.

This chain links TRBV6-5 with TRBJ1-5; perhaps TRBD1 as D (5 bases). Looked up from germline, CDR1 is MNHEY and CDR2 is SVGAGI. Trimming stripped 4 bases from V and 4 bases from J, with 14 bases between. The CDR3 totals 15 residues. In DNA form, the CDR3 reads TGTGCCAGCAGTTGGGAACAGGAAGGGAATCAGCCCCAGCATTTT. Its protein is CASSWEQEGNQPQHF.

The V and J genes are TRBV6-5 and TRBJ2-7; TRBD2 might be the D (6 bases). The germline gives CDR1 MNHEY, CDR2 SVGAGI. The CDR3 totals 15 residues. The V gene lost 6 bases and the J gene lost 2 bases, with 17 bases spanning the gap. The CDR3 DNA follows: TGTGCCAGCAGACTGGAGGGGCGGGACGCCTACGAGCAGTACTTC. Translation: CASRLEGRDAYEQYF.

The chain is built from TRBV6-5 and TRBJ1-5; no reliable D call. CDR1 MNHEY and CDR2 SVGAGI come from the germline V gene. The CDR3 has 11 amino acids. Trimming shortened V by 10 bases and J by 4 bases, and 8 bases separated the two germline ends. CDR3 sequence: CATFPNQPQHF. The CDR3 DNA follows: TGTGCCACCTTTCCGAATCAGCCCCAGCATTTT.

This clone was counted a single time. This chain links TRBV4-1 with TRBJ2-6, with D tentatively TRBD2 (6 bases). The CDR3 runs 19 residues. Trimming shortened V by 0 bases and J by 0 bases, and 15 bases separated the two germline ends. Per germline, CDR1 MGHRA and CDR2 YSYEKL. The CDR3 loop is CASSQEGSGVYSGANVLTF. The CDR3 bases are TGCGCCAGCAGCCAAGAGGGCTCGGGGGTTTACTCTGGGGCCAACGTCCTGACTTTC.

The chain uses TRBV9 and TRBJ2-3; D gene ambiguous. Germline V gene data show CDR1 as SGDLS and CDR2 as YYNGEE. This CDR3 has 14 residues. V lost 2 bases and J 5 bases, leaving 12 bases between the germline ends. In DNA form, the CDR3 reads TGTGCCAGCAGCGTTTCCCCTTTAAAAGATACGCAGTATTTT. Its protein is CASSVSPLKDTQYF.

The rearrangement joins TRBV28 to TRBJ1-1; D might be TRBD1 (6 bases). Trimming cost V 4 bases and J 0 bases, with 21 bases left between them. This CDR3 is 18 amino acids long. The germline V gene has CDR1 MDHEN and CDR2 SYDVKM. This CDR3 is CASSSLPTGIGMNTEAFF. The CDR3 coding sequence is TGTGCCAGCAGTTCCCTCCCAACAGGGATTGGAATGAACACTGAAGCTTTCTTT.

The chain has TRBV28 and TRBJ1-5, with 9 nucleotides matching TRBD1. CDR3 length: 15 residues. Losses at the gene ends were 3 bases for V and 5 bases for J; bases not matched to a gene: 5. CDR1 is MDHEN, CDR2 SYDVKM, per germline. The CDR3 DNA sequence: TGTGCCAGCAGTTTGGCGGGACAGGGTGATCAGCCCCAGCATTTT. Amino acid sequence: CASSLAGQGDQPQHF.

The rearrangement links TRBV29-1 to TRBJ1-1; D not resolved. This CDR3 is 15 amino acids long. Germline V gene lookup returns CDR1 SQVTM and CDR2 ANQGSEA. The germline V and J ends were trimmed by 2 bases and 0 bases, with 13 bases remaining between them. CDR3 in DNA: TGCAGCGTTGAATACACAGAACTCATGAACACTGAAGCTTTCTTT. Protein: CSVEYTELMNTEAFF.

The rearrangement joins TRBV14 to TRBJ1-4, with D unclear. Trimming left V 0 bases short and J 0 bases short, with 8 bases between. This CDR3 is 16 amino acids long. CDR1 is SGHDN and CDR2 is FVKESK in the germline V gene. CDR3 bases: TGTGCCAGCAGCCAAGATGGGAGTTCAACTAATGAAAAACTGTTTTTT. It specifies CASSQDGSSTNEKLFF.

The chain has TRBV19 and TRBJ1-5; 8 nucleotides line up with TRBD1. Unmatched junction bases numbered 9, after V lost 8 bases and J lost 3 bases. This CDR3 region has 15 residues. Germline assignment: CDR1 LNHDA and CDR2 SQIVND (reference sequence). The CDR3 reads CASDMTGVNNQPQHF. The CDR3 nucleotides read TGTGCCAGTGACATGACAGGGGTGAACAATCAGCCCCAGCATTTT.

This clone came up once. The rearrangement links TRBV10-3 to TRBJ2-3, with TRBD1 matching over 7 bases. V shed 10 bases, J shed 4 bases, and the junction held 11 bases outside the gene matches. Germline V gives CDR1 ENHRY, CDR2 SYGVKD. CDR3 length: 14 residues. The CDR3 bases are TGTGCCACCTCCGGGACAGAGAAGTCAGATACGCAGTATTTT. Its protein product is CATSGTEKSDTQYF.

The chain employs TRBV28 and TRBJ1-6, with D hard to call. The CDR3 is made up of 16 amino acids. Germline V gives CDR1 MDHEN, CDR2 SYDVKM. Trimming stripped 6 bases from V and 3 bases from J, with 15 bases between. CDR3 bases: TGTGCCAGCAGACCTTCAAGCGGGGACTATAATTCACCCCTCCACTTT. It encodes CASRPSSGDYNSPLHF.

This chain joins TRBV28 and TRBJ1-1; D gene ambiguous. The CDR3 spans 13 residues. Per germline, CDR1 MDHEN and CDR2 SYDVKM. The V end lost 10 bases, the J end lost 5 bases, and 17 bases lay between the germline ends. The CDR3 sequence: CATNDWGGTEAFF. CDR3 sequence (DNA): TGTGCCACGAACGATTGGGGAGGAACTGAAGCTTTCTTT.

This chain connects TRBV6-5 to TRBJ1-2, with 9 bases aligning to TRBD1. Germline loops: CDR1 MNHEY, CDR2 SVGAGI. V lost 6 bases, J lost 3 bases, and 2 bases stayed unmatched. The CDR3 has 13 amino acids. For the CDR3, the DNA is TGTGCCAGCAGACGGACAGGGGACTATGGCTACACCTTC. This sequence encodes CASRRTGDYGYTF.